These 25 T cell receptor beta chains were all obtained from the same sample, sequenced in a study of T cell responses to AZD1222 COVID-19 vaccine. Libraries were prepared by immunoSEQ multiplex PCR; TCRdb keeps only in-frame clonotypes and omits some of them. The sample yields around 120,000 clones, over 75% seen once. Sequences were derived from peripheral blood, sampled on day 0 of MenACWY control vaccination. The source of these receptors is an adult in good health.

The CDR3 nucleotides read TGTGCCAGTAGTATAGTTCCGGGGACGGCTGAAGCTTTCTTT. Translating it yields CASSIVPGTAEAFF. The chain has TRBV19 and TRBJ1-1; perhaps TRBD1 as D (5 bases). Per the germline V gene, CDR1 is LNHDA and CDR2 is SQIVND (reference sequence). Deletions cut 1 base from V and 6 bases from J, with 12 bases between. CDR3 length: 14 residues.

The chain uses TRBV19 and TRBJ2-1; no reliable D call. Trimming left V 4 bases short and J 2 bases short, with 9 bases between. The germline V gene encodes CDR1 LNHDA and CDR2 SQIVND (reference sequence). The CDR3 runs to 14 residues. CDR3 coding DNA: TGTGCCAGTAGTAACAACAACCCCTACAATGAGCAGTTCTTC. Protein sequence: CASSNNNPYNEQFF.

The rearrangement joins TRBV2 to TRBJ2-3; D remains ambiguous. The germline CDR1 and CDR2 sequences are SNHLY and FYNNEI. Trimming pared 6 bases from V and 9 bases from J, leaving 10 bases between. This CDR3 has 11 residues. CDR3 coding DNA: TGTGCCAGCAGGATACAAGACACGCAGTATTTT. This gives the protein CASRIQDTQYF.

The CDR3 reads CASNTWGTGVHEQYF. The CDR3 region has the DNA TGTGCCAGCAACACGTGGGGGACAGGGGTCCACGAGCAGTACTTC. The chain employs TRBV28 and TRBJ2-7; 10 bases are a match to TRBD1. This CDR3 comprises 15 residues. The V segment lost 7 bases and the J segment 5 bases; nucleotides outside the gene matches: 11. CDR1 is MDHEN, CDR2 SYDVKM, per germline. The full variable domain, in which reference TRBV28 and TRBJ2-7 provide the parts outside the CDR3, is DVKVTQSSRYLVKRTGEKVFLECVQDMDHENMFWYRQDPGLGLRLIYFSYDVKMKEKGDIPEGYSVSREKKERFSLILESASTNQTSMYLCASNTWGTGVHEQYFGPGTRLTVT.

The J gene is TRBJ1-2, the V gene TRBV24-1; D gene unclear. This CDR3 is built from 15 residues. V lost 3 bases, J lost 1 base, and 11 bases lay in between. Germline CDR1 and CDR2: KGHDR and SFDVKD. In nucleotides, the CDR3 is TGTGCCACCAGTGATCTGGCGGGAGATAACTATGGCTACACCTTC. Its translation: CATSDLAGDNYGYTF.

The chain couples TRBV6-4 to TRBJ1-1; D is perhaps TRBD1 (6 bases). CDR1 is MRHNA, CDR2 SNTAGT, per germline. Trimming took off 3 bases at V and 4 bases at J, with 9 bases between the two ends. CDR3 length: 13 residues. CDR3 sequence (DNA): TGTGCCAGCAGTGAGGCCAGGGGCACTGAAGCTTTCTTT. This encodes CASSEARGTEAFF.

DNA for the CDR3: TGTGCCAGCAGCCAAGAAACCCAGGAAACCTTCACAGATACGCAGTATTTT. It yields the protein CASSQETQETFTDTQYF. This chain joins TRBV14 and TRBJ2-3, with unresolved D. The CDR3 extends over 17 amino acids. In germline, CDR1 is SGHDN, CDR2 FVKESK. V lost 0 bases to trimming and J lost 2 bases, with 15 bases between them.

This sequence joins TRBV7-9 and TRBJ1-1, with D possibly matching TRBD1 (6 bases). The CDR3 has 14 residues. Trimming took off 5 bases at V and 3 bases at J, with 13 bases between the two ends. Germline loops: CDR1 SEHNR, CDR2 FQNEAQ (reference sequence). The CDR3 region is CASSPGQTYTEAFF. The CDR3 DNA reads TGTGCCAGCAGCCCTGGACAGACGTACACTGAAGCTTTCTTT.

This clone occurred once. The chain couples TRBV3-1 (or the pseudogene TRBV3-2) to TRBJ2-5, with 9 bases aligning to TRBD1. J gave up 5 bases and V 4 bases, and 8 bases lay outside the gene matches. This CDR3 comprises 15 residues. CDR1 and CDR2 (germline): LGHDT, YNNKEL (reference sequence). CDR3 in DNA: TGTGCCAGCAGCCCGCCGACAGGGGGGCAGGAGACCCAGTACTTC. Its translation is CASSPPTGGQETQYF.

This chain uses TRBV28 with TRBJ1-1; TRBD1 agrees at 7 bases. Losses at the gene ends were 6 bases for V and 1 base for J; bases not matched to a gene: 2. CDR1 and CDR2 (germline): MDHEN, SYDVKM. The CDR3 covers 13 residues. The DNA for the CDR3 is TGTGCCAGCAGAAGACAGGGGAACACTGAAGCTTTCTTT. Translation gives CASRRQGNTEAFF.

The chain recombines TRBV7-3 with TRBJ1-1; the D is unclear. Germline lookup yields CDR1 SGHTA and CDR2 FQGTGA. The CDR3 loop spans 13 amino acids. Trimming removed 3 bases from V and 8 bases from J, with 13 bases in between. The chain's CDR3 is CASSLISSSEAFF. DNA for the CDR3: TGTGCCAGCAGCTTGATTTCCTCTTCCGAAGCTTTCTTT. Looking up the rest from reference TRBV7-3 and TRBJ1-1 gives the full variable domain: GAGVSQTPSNKVTEKGKYVELRCDPISGHTALYWYRQSLGQGPEFLIYFQGTGAADDSGLPNDRFFAVRPEGSVSTLKIQRTERGDSAVYLCASSLISSSEAFFGQGTRLTVV.

Written as DNA, the CDR3 is TGTGCCAGCAGAGCTACGGGACACGTGAACACTGAAGCTTTCTTT. Its protein product is CASRATGHVNTEAFF. The rearrangement joins TRBV2 to TRBJ1-1; tentative D call: TRBD1 (6 bases). V was cut by 6 bases and J by 0 bases, with 14 bases left in between. Germline V gene lookup returns CDR1 SNHLY and CDR2 FYNNEI. This CDR3 is built from 15 residues.

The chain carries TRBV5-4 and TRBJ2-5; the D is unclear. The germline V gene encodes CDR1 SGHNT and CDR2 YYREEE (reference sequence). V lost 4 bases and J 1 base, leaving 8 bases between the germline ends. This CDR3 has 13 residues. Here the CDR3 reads CASSTPPQETQYF. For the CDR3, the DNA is TGTGCCAGCAGCACCCCGCCCCAAGAGACCCAGTACTTC.

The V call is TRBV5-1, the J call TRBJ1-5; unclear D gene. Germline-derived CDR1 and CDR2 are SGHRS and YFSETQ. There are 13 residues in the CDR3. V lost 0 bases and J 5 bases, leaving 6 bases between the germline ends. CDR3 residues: CASSLVPDQPQHF. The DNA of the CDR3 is TGCGCCAGCAGCTTGGTCCCCGATCAGCCCCAGCATTTT.

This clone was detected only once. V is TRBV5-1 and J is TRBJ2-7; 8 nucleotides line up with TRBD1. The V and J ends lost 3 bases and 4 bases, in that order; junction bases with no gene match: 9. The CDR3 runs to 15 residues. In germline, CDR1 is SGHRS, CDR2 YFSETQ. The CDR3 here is CASSSTGTGGYEQYF. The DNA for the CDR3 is TGCGCCAGCAGCTCAACCGGGACAGGAGGATACGAGCAGTACTTC.

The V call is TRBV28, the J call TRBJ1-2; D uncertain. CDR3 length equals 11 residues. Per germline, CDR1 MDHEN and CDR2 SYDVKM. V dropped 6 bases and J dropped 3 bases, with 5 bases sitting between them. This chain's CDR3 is CASSSDYGYTF. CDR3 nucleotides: TGTGCCAGCAGCTCGGACTATGGCTACACCTTC.

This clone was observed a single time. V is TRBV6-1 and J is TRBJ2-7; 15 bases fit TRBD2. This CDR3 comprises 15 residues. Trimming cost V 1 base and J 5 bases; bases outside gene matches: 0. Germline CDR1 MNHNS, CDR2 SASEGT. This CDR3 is CASSEGTSGGDEQYF. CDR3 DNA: TGTGCCAGCAGTGAAGGGACTAGCGGGGGGGACGAGCAGTACTTC.

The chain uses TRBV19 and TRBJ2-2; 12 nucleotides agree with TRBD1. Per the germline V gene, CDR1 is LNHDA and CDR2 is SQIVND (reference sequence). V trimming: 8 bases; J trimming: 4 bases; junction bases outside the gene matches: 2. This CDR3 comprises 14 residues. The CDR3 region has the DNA TGTGCCAGTTGGGGACAGGGGGCCACCGGGGAGCTGTTTTTT. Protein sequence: CASWGQGATGELFF. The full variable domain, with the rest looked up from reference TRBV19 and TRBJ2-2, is DGGITQSPKYLFRKEGQNVTLSCEQNLNHDAMYWYRQDPGQGLRLIYYSQIVNDFQKGDIAEGYSVSREKKESFPLTVTSAQKNPTAFYLCASWGQGATGELFFGEGSRLTVL.

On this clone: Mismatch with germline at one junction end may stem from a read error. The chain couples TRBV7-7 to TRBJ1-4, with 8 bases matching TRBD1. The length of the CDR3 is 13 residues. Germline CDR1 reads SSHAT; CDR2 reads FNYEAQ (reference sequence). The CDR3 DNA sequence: TGTGCTAGCAGCTTAGACAGGGGTGAAAAACTGTTTTTT. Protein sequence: CASSLDRGEKLFF.

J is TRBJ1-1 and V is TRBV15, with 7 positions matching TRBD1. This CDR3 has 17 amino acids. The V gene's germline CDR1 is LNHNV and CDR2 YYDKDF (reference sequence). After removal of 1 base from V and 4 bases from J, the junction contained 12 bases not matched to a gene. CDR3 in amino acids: CATSRGREGGAVTEAFF. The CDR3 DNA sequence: TGTGCCACCAGCAGAGGCCGTGAAGGGGGCGCCGTCACTGAAGCTTTCTTT.

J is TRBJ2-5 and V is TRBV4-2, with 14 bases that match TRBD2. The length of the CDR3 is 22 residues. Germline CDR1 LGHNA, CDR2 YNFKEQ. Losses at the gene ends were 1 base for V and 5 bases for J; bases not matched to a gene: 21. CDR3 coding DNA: TGTGCCAGCAGCCAAGTCTTTGCTCCGGGACTAGCGGGGGAGCCCGTTGGGGAGACCCAGTACTTC. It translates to CASSQVFAPGLAGEPVGETQYF.

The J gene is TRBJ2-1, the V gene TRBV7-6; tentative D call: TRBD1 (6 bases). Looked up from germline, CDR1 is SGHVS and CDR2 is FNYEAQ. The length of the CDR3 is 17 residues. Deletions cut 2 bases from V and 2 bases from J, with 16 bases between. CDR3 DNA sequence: TGTGCCAGCAGCTTAAGGACAACCGGGACAACCTACAATGAGCAGTTCTTC. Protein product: CASSLRTTGTTYNEQFF.

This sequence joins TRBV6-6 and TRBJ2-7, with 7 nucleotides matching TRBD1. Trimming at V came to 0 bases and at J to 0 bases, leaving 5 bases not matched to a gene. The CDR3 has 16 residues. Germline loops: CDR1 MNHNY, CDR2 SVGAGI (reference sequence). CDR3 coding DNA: TGTGCCAGCAGTTACTCGGTCAGGGGGAACTCCTACGAGCAGTACTTC. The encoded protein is CASSYSVRGNSYEQYF.

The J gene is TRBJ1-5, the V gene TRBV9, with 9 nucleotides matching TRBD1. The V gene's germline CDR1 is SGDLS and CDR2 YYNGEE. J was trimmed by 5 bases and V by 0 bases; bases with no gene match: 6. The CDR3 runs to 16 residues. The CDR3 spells CASSVGDTGGDQPQHF. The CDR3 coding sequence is TGTGCCAGCAGCGTAGGCGACACAGGGGGCGATCAGCCCCAGCATTTT.

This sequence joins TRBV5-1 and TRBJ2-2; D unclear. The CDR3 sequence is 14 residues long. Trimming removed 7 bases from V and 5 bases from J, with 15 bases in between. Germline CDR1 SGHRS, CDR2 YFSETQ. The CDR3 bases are TGCGCCAGCCGCTATCAAAAAGGGACCGGGGAGCTGTTTTTT. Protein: CASRYQKGTGELFF.